Included here is one T cell receptor beta chain sequence, with context. The target antigen is unknown. This CDR3 comprises 15 residues. The data derive from a study of T cells expressing NK-cell markers. General study results and limits: In a handful of donors, dominant clonotypes made up about 28.3-60.1% of CD3+CD56-NKG2C+ cells.

From the 5' RACE reads, TCRdb lists one entry per CDR3 protein and no DNA. The sample has 250,000 to 300,000 distinct CDR3 sequences; the top ten hold around 3.9%. The chain recombines TRBV12-3 or TRBV12-4 with TRBJ1-1; without DNA, the TCRdb call of TRBD1 cannot be checked. This clonotype originated in a woman aged 18 to 75 in good health. The sequencing input was blood T cells: a sorted CD56 or NKG2C T cell subset, CD4+ or CD8+ T cells, or bulk PBMC T cells (not recorded which). CDR3 loop: CASSFTGNMNTEAFF.